This T cell receptor beta chain stems from a study of blood T cell repertoires in COVID-19. The germline V and J ends were trimmed by 7 bases and 8 bases, with 20 bases remaining between them. CDR3 length equals 14 residues. Germline CDR1 is MGHDK and CDR2 is SYGVNS. The method was immunoSEQ multiplex PCR; TCRdb's version includes in-frame clones alone and lacks a portion of them. The repertoire has 160,000 or so clones, 85% of them found once; the top ten carry under 6.5%. The specimen sequenced was peripheral blood. This sequence was found in a woman in her forties or fifties with COVID-19, enrolled during active disease. This chain uses TRBV25-1 with TRBJ1-2, with D perhaps matching TRBD1 (5 bases). This CDR3 reads CASTRGGDYRGYTF. The CDR3, as DNA: TGTGCCAGCACCCGGGGGGGGGACTACCGGGGCTACACCTTC.